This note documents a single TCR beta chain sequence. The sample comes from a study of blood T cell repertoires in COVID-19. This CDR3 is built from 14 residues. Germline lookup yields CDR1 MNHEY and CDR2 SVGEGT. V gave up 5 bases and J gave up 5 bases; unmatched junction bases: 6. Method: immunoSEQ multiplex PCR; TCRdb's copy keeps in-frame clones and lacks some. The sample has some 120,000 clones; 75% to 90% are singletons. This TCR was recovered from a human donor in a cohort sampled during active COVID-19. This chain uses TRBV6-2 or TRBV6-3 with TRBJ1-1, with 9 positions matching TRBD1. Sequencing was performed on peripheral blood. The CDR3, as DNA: TGTGCCAGCAGTACAAGACAGGGGGAGACTGAAGCTTTCTTT. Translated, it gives CASSTRQGETEAFF.